One and the same sample provided the 27 T cell receptor beta chains below, sequenced in a study of human T cells and chemical hapten exposure. Time point denoted: healthy volunteer bleed at 2 weeks. The study extracted total RNA from unfractionated whole blood. TCRdb used MiXCR to reprocess the RACE reads, holding one entry per CDR3 protein. The data hold 130,000 or so distinct CDR3 sequences, with approximately 9% observed a single time. What was sequenced was whole blood. The source of these receptors is a male donor in good health. Some clones in this sample may be carry-over from other donors' samples.

This clonotype has more than one count but fewer than ten. V is TRBV14 and J is TRBJ2-7; no clear D gene. Germline V gives CDR1 SGHDN, CDR2 FVKESK. V lost 4 bases to trimming and J lost 3 bases, with 19 bases between them. The CDR3 is 16 amino acids. The CDR3 bases are TGTGCCAGCAGCCCGAGCGAAGGGTCTTACCTCTACGAGCAGTACTTC. Encoded protein: CASSPSEGSYLYEQYF.

The rearrangement links TRBV27 to TRBJ1-2; weak D call: TRBD1 (6 bases). Germline-derived CDR1 and CDR2 are MNHEY and SMNVEV (reference sequence). The CDR3 extends over 16 amino acids. Trimming removed 5 bases at V and 0 bases at J, with 16 bases between. The CDR3 here is CASSPRGGAPNYGYTF. The CDR3, as DNA: TGTGCCAGCAGTCCTCGTGGGGGGGCACCTAACTATGGCTACACCTTC.

This clonotype was seen at least ten times. This chain joins TRBV29-1 and TRBJ2-1; perhaps TRBD1 as D (6 bases). The CDR3 consists of 12 residues. The germline V gene encodes CDR1 SQVTM and CDR2 ANQGSEA. Trimming removed 6 bases from V and 12 bases from J, with 18 bases in between. The CDR3 spells CSVRTEEEAQFF. The CDR3 DNA reads TGCAGCGTGCGGACAGAGGAGGAGGCGCAGTTCTTC.

This clonotype was detected ten times or more. V is TRBV18 and J is TRBJ2-5, with 8 nucleotides matching TRBD2. CDR3 size: 15 residues. Germline-derived CDR1 and CDR2 are KGHSH and LQKENI. The V and J ends lost 0 bases and 1 base, in that order; junction bases with no gene match: 1. The CDR3 sequence is CASSPPTSGQETQYF. The DNA of the CDR3 is TGTGCCAGCTCACCACCTACTAGCGGCCAAGAGACCCAGTACTTC. Based on the CDR3 plus reference TRBV18 and TRBJ2-5, the full variable domain is NAGVMQNPRHLVRRRGQEARLRCSPMKGHSHVYWYRQLPEEGLKFMVYLQKENIIDESGMPKERFSAEFPKEGPSILRIQQVVRGDSAAYFCASSPPTSGQETQYFGPGTRLLVL.

This clonotype has a handful of counts. The V call is TRBV7-3, the J call TRBJ1-2; D unclear. The germline gives CDR1 SGHTA, CDR2 FQGTGA. This CDR3 comprises 14 residues. Trimming cost V 5 bases and J 2 bases, with 12 bases left between them. The CDR3 reads CASSPTTANYGYTF. In DNA form, the CDR3 reads TGTGCCAGCAGCCCCACTACAGCAAACTATGGCTACACCTTC.

This clonotype was seen a handful of times. The chain joins TRBV3-1 to TRBJ1-2; D unclear. Trimming shortened V by 0 bases and J by 4 bases, and 9 bases separated the two germline ends. The V gene's germline CDR1 is LGHDT and CDR2 YNNKEL (reference sequence). This CDR3 has 14 amino acids. The CDR3 loop is CASSQDQQIYGYTF. As DNA, the CDR3 is TGTGCCAGCAGCCAAGATCAGCAGATCTATGGCTACACCTTC.

The chain combines TRBV19 with TRBJ2-3, with TRBD2 matching 10 bases. V shed 2 bases, J shed 4 bases, and the junction held 6 bases outside the gene matches. The CDR3 covers 16 residues. CDR1 and CDR2 from the germline V gene are LNHDA and SQIVND (reference sequence). The CDR3 nucleotides are TGTGCCAGTAGTATACTAGCGGGAGTTCGCGCAGATACGCAGTATTTT. Amino acid sequence: CASSILAGVRADTQYF.

There are a few counts of this clonotype. V and J are TRBV7-6 and TRBJ2-3, with a weak D call TRBD1 (5 bases). V was trimmed by 5 bases and J by 1 base, leaving 13 bases between them. The germline CDR1 and CDR2 sequences are SGHVS and FNYEAQ. The CDR3 extends over 15 amino acids. The CDR3 coding sequence is TGTGCCAGCAGCCCACCAGGGTTGGGCACAGATACGCAGTATTTT. Translation: CASSPPGLGTDTQYF.

This clonotype has more than one count but fewer than ten. The rearrangement joins TRBV20-1 to TRBJ1-6; unclear D gene. V was pared by 0 bases and J by 5 bases, with 14 bases between. CDR1 is DFQATT, CDR2 SNEGSKA, per germline (reference sequence). This CDR3 spans 16 amino acids. CDR3 loop: CSARDLTEVDNSPLHF. The CDR3 DNA is TGCAGTGCTAGAGACCTCACAGAAGTGGATAATTCACCCCTCCACTTT.

This clonotype occurred many times. V is TRBV7-6 and J is TRBJ2-2; TRBD2 aligns across 10 bases. Germline V gene sequence: CDR1 SGHVS, CDR2 FNYEAQ. The J segment lost 6 bases and the V segment lost 2 bases, leaving 6 bases of the junction unmatched. This CDR3 is built from 16 residues. The DNA of the CDR3 is TGTGCCAGCAGCTTACCCCCTAGCGGGAGATCCGGGGAGCTGTTTTTT. This gives the protein CASSLPPSGRSGELFF.

This clonotype was seen a handful of times. The chain recombines TRBV19 with TRBJ1-4, with unresolved D. Deletions cut 3 bases from V and 7 bases from J, with 6 bases between. There are 12 residues in the CDR3. Germline CDR1 is LNHDA and CDR2 is SQIVND (reference sequence). The CDR3 coding sequence is TGTGCCAGTAGTATGAAAAGTGAAAAACTGTTTTTT. The encoded protein is CASSMKSEKLFF.

The chain links TRBV14 to TRBJ1-2; 7 bases line up with TRBD1. Trimming at V came to 0 bases and at J to 5 bases, leaving 6 bases not matched to a gene. This CDR3 spans 15 amino acids. The V gene's germline CDR1 is SGHDN and CDR2 FVKESK. The CDR3 sequence is CASSQDHAGGYGYTF. The CDR3 DNA reads TGTGCCAGCAGCCAAGATCACGCAGGGGGTTATGGCTACACCTTC.

V and J are TRBV24-1 and TRBJ2-1; the match to TRBD2 covers 13 bases. V lost 7 bases to trimming and J lost 9 bases; unmatched junction nucleotides: 11. Per germline, CDR1 KGHDR and CDR2 SFDVKD. This CDR3 is built from 16 residues. CDR3 bases: TGTGCCACCAGCGGGGGAGGGACTAGCGGGAAGGTTGAGCAGTTCTTC. This sequence encodes CATSGGGTSGKVEQFF.

This chain joins TRBV12-3 or TRBV12-4 and TRBJ1-1; tentative D call: TRBD1 (5 bases). The CDR3 is made up of 17 amino acids. The ends were cut back, 3 bases at V and 1 base at J, with 18 bases in the middle. CDR3 amino acids: CASSFSGMGPRNTEAFF. The CDR3 DNA reads TGTGCCAGCAGTTTTTCGGGGATGGGGCCCAGGAACACTGAAGCTTTCTTT.

This clonotype has a handful of counts. The chain combines TRBV7-9 with TRBJ1-5; D unclear. The CDR3 consists of 15 residues. Germline-derived CDR1 and CDR2 are SEHNR and FQNEAQ (reference sequence). The V end was cut by 5 bases, the J end by 4 bases, with 15 bases between. CDR3 residues: CASSPGDTRNQPQHF. The CDR3 DNA follows: TGTGCCAGCAGCCCCGGCGACACTAGGAATCAGCCCCAGCATTTT.

This clonotype was found many times. V is TRBV29-1 and J is TRBJ1-1; 8 nucleotides match TRBD1. V lost 4 bases and J lost 11; bases outside the gene matches: 3. This CDR3 contains 10 residues. Germline V gene lookup returns CDR1 SQVTM and CDR2 ANQGSEA. This CDR3 is CSVADREAFF. The CDR3 DNA is TGCAGCGTTGCGGACAGGGAGGCTTTCTTT.

This clonotype was seen repeatedly, ten times or more. This chain links TRBV5-5 with TRBJ2-7; TRBD1 aligns across 7 bases. The ends lost 0 bases at V and 2 bases at J; junction bases unmatched: 5. The CDR3 extends over 15 amino acids. Germline V lookup: CDR1 SGHKS, CDR2 YYEKEE (reference sequence). Written as DNA, the CDR3 is TGTGCCAGCAGCTTGGTGCTAGACAGGGCCTACGAGCAGTACTTC. Amino acids: CASSLVLDRAYEQYF.

This clonotype was observed a handful of times. V usage is TRBV2 and J usage is TRBJ2-4, with 14 bases aligning to TRBD2. With V trimmed by 5 bases and J by 1 base, 4 bases remained unmatched. The CDR3 has 17 amino acids. CDR1 SNHLY and CDR2 FYNNEI come from the germline V gene. For the CDR3, the DNA is TGTGCCAGCAGTTCTAGGACTAGCGGGAGGGCCAAAAACATTCAGTACTTC. Its translation is CASSSRTSGRAKNIQYF.

The genes are TRBV29-1 and TRBJ2-5, with D possibly being TRBD2 (5 bases). The CDR3 runs to 12 residues. The V end lost 3 bases, the J end lost 14 bases, and 19 bases lay between the germline ends. CDR1 and CDR2 from the germline V gene are SQVTM and ANQGSEA. CDR3 DNA: TGCAGCGTTGATGTAAGCGGCAGCCCGAAATACTTC. Translating gives CSVDVSGSPKYF.

This clonotype has only a few counts. The chain employs TRBV19 and TRBJ2-2; D perhaps matches TRBD2 (5 bases). The CDR3 runs to 15 residues. Trimming shortened V by 2 bases and J by 6 bases, and 13 bases separated the two germline ends. Germline loops: CDR1 LNHDA, CDR2 SQIVND (reference sequence). CDR3 residues: CASSITLAAPGELFF. CDR3 bases: TGTGCCAGTAGTATAACTCTAGCAGCTCCCGGGGAGCTGTTTTTT.

A few counts support this clonotype. This chain uses TRBV7-2 with TRBJ1-5; the D is unclear. Germline-derived CDR1 and CDR2 are SGHTA and FQGNSA. Trimming pared 0 bases from V and 0 bases from J, leaving 6 bases between. This CDR3 comprises 15 residues. DNA for the CDR3: TGTGCCAGCAGCTTAGCGCCCGGTAGCAATCAGCCCCAGCATTTT. Translating it yields CASSLAPGSNQPQHF.

This chain uses TRBV5-1 with TRBJ2-5; D is undetermined. The germline V gene has CDR1 SGHRS and CDR2 YFSETQ. Deletions cut 4 bases from V and 5 bases from J, with 12 bases between. This CDR3 spans 13 amino acids. The CDR3 region has the DNA TGCGCCAGCAGCCCGGCGATTGGGGAGACCCAGTACTTC. Translation: CASSPAIGETQYF. The full variable domain, rest sourced from reference TRBV5-1 and TRBJ2-5, is KAGVTQTPRYLIKTRGQQVTLSCSPISGHRSVSWYQQTPGQGLQFLFEYFSETQRNKGNFPGRFSGRQFSNSRSEMNVSTLELGDSALYLCASSPAIGETQYFGPGTRLLVL.

This clonotype was seen a few times. This CDR3 is CASSLRVGLEGEQYF. The CDR3, as DNA: TGTGCCAGCAGCTTAAGGGTTGGACTAGAGGGCGAGCAGTACTTC. The rearrangement joins TRBV7-6 to TRBJ2-7, with 7 bases fitting TRBD2. CDR1 and CDR2 from the germline V gene are SGHVS and FNYEAQ. V shed 2 bases and J 6 bases; nucleotides not matched to a gene: 10. The CDR3 loop spans 15 amino acids.

This chain links TRBV6-6 with TRBJ2-7; TRBD1 matches 7 bases. Looked up from germline, CDR1 is MNHNY and CDR2 is SVGAGI (reference sequence). J lost 1 base, V lost 8 bases, and 2 bases had no gene match. This CDR3 is 12 amino acids long. The CDR3 sequence: CASWTGSYEQYF. The CDR3 DNA reads TGTGCCAGCTGGACAGGTTCCTACGAGCAGTACTTC.

This clonotype was recorded a few times. This chain uses TRBV20-1 with TRBJ1-1; TRBD1 matches at 7 bases. The germline V gene has CDR1 DFQATT and CDR2 SNEGSKA (reference sequence). The CDR3 length is 16 residues. J lost 2 bases, V lost 5 bases, and 14 bases had no gene match. For the CDR3, the DNA is TGCAGTGCTCAATCACGGGGACAGCAAACAAACACTGAAGCTTTCTTT. As protein: CSAQSRGQQTNTEAFF.

In this sample, this clonotype turned up many times. This chain uses TRBV7-9 with TRBJ2-5; TRBD2 aligns across 11 bases. Germline values: CDR1 SEHNR, CDR2 FQNEAQ (reference sequence). The CDR3 is 16 residues long. V lost 6 bases to trimming and J lost 0 bases; unmatched junction nucleotides: 6. Written as DNA, the CDR3 is TGTGCCAGCAGTCCCCTAGCGGGGGGTTACCAAGAGACCCAGTACTTC. Amino acids: CASSPLAGGYQETQYF. Using reference TRBV7-9 and TRBJ2-5 for the parts outside the CDR3, the full variable domain is DTGVSQNPRHKITKRGQNVTFRCDPISEHNRLYWYRQTLGQGPEFLTYFQNEAQLEKSRLLSDRFSAERPKGSFSTLEIQRTEQGDSAMYLCASSPLAGGYQETQYFGPGTRLLVL.

This clonotype was seen only a few times. The J gene is TRBJ2-5, the V gene TRBV4-1, with D maybe TRBD2 (6 bases). V lost 0 bases and J 6 bases, leaving 14 bases between the germline ends. CDR3 length equals 15 residues. Germline V lookup: CDR1 MGHRA, CDR2 YSYEKL. The CDR3 DNA reads as TGCGCCAGCAGCCAAGAGGGGGACGGAGGGAAGACCCAGTACTTC. Protein product: CASSQEGDGGKTQYF.